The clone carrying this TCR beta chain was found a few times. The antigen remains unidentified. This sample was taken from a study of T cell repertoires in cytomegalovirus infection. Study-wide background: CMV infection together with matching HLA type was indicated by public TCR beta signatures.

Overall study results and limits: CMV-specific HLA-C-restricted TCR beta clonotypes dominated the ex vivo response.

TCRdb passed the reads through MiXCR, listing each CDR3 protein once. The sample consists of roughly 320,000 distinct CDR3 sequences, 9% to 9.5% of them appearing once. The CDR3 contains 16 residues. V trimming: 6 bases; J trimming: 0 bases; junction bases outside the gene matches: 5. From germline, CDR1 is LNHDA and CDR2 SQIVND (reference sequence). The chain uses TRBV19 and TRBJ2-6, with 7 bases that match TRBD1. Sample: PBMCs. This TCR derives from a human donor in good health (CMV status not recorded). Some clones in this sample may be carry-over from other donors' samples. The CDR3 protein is CASSQGTASGANVLTF. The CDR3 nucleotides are TGTGCCAGTAGCCAAGGGACAGCCTCTGGGGCCAACGTCCTGACTTTC.